This T cell receptor (beta chain) was documented in a study of blood T cell repertoires in COVID-19. The wider study: COVID-19 samples collected from the United States, Italy and Spain covered acute and convalescent phases. From T cells, B-cell-depleted T cells, or PBMCs came the material, which was cDNA or gDNA.

As concerns this clone: In the same sample, other DNA sequences code for this CDR3.

Original processing methods: Amplifying reference gene primers gave estimates of nucleated cell counts. Assay: immunoSEQ multiplex PCR; the TCRdb copy retains only in-frame clones and omits some. V and J calls and clone size come straight from that table; D and trimming were deduced from the DNA. The sample holds approximately 82,000 clones, roughly four fifths seen once. The CDR3 consists of 16 residues. V shed 4 bases and J 1 base; nucleotides not matched to a gene: 8. The germline gives CDR1 SGHRS, CDR2 YFSETQ. V gene TRBV5-1 combines with J gene TRBJ2-3, with 8 positions matching TRBD1. The specimen sequenced was peripheral blood. The sequence was collected from a human donor in a cohort sampled during active COVID-19. The CDR3 loop is CASSGLQGAGTDTQYF. In DNA, the CDR3 is TGCGCCAGCAGCGGGCTCCAGGGGGCGGGCACAGATACGCAGTATTTT.